This T cell receptor (beta chain) was sequenced in a study of CD8 T cell repertoires and HIV-1 epitope variants. Study context: IL-2, IL-7 and IL-15 were added on days 3 and 7 of roughly nine-day cultures. 1M T cells were kept uncultured as a baseline.

Trimming took 0 bases from V and 7 from J, leaving 10 bases between them. CDR1 LGHNA and CDR2 YNFKEQ come from the germline V gene. The length of the CDR3 is 14 residues. Only in-frame clones appear in the TCRdb table, and some are missing; sequencing was by immunoSEQ multiplex PCR. The table shows over 5,000 clones, with under 75% occurring only once. Points on this clone: What it binds is unknown.

The rearrangement joins TRBV4-2 to TRBJ2-1, with no clear D. This TCR was sampled from a male donor with HIV. Sequences were obtained from cultured CD8+ T cells derived from PBMCs. The CDR3, as DNA: TGTGCCAGCAGCCAAGATTTAGGGTGGAATGAGCAGTTCTTC. It translates to CASSQDLGWNEQFF.